This T cell receptor beta chain is from a study of OX40 agonist ivuxolimab in advanced cancers. The data were produced by immunoSEQ multiplex PCR, yet TCRdb's version contains in-frame clones alone and is incomplete. The data hold about 48,000 clones, with around 89% observed a single time. The sample here was CD4+ or CD8+ T cells sorted from blood, taken in a trial of the OX40 agonist ivuxolimab. The sequence came from an adult with an advanced solid tumor such as melanoma, head and neck, liver or kidney cancer.

CDR3 residues: CASSPPSKYEQYF. As DNA, the CDR3 is TGTGCCAGTAGTCCCCCGAGCAAGTACGAGCAGTACTTC. The chain links TRBV19 to TRBJ2-7; D unclear. Per the germline V gene, CDR1 is LNHDA and CDR2 is SQIVND (reference sequence). V was clipped by 5 bases and J by 4 bases, with 12 bases between them. This CDR3 spans 13 amino acids.